Listed below are T cell receptor beta chains from one sample, sequenced in a study of blood T cells in healthy people across ages. One entry per CDR3 protein, called by TCRdb with MiXCR from the 5' RACE reads. This sample carries around 1,500,000 distinct CDR3 sequences, roughly 28% of them seen once, and the ten largest clones take 6.5% to 8.5%. Sample: blood. The receptors come from a woman in her 30s in good health. The conserved cysteine and the conserved F or W are not part of the CDR3 here. Each record gives: V gene, J gene, CDR3 length, CDR3 protein.

V gene: TRBV20-1
J gene: TRBJ2-4
CDR3 length: 16
CDR3 protein: SATGLAGGAVHQNIQY

V gene: TRBV10-1
J gene: NA
CDR3 length: 11
CDR3 protein: ASSESGSGNQY

V gene: TRBV20-1
J gene: TRBJ2-7
CDR3 length: 10
CDR3 protein: SAEDSSYEQY

V gene: TRBV9
J gene: TRBJ1-4
CDR3 length: 13
CDR3 protein: ASSESGTENEKLF

V gene: TRBV5-6
J gene: TRBJ2-5
CDR3 length: 13
CDR3 protein: ASRRQRSGVETQY

V gene: TRBV14
J gene: TRBJ2-4
CDR3 length: 11
CDR3 protein: ASSQGLGDIQY

V gene: TRBV18
J gene: TRBJ1-2
CDR3 length: 10
CDR3 protein: ASSGRGDGYT

V gene: TRBV24-1
J gene: TRBJ2-1
CDR3 length: 18
CDR3 protein: ATSDLTTSGRSIGYNEQF

V gene: TRBV12-3/TRBV12-4
J gene: TRBJ2-1
CDR3 length: 11
CDR3 protein: ASSSSGTYEQF

V gene: TRBV7-9
J gene: TRBJ1-4
CDR3 length: 13
CDR3 protein: ASSLGTGQGEKLF

V gene: TRBV12-3/TRBV12-4
J gene: TRBJ2-2
CDR3 length: 12
CDR3 protein: ASHHRGGTGELF

V gene: TRBV7-2
J gene: TRBJ2-3
CDR3 length: 11
CDR3 protein: ASSLVVGNTQY

V gene: TRBV12-3/TRBV12-4
J gene: TRBJ1-4
CDR3 length: 15
CDR3 protein: ASSLATGQGVGNEQF

V gene: TRBV25-1
J gene: TRBJ2-5
CDR3 length: 12
CDR3 protein: ASRRWGDLAEQY

V gene: TRBV9
J gene: TRBJ2-1
CDR3 length: 12
CDR3 protein: ASSMGTGGDEQF

V gene: TRBV9
J gene: TRBJ2-7
CDR3 length: 13
CDR3 protein: ASSEEDRGIHEQY

V gene: TRBV20-1
J gene: TRBJ2-7
CDR3 length: 12
CDR3 protein: SATPSGLRHEQY

V gene: TRBV20-1
J gene: TRBJ1-5
CDR3 length: 11
CDR3 protein: SAMGQINQPQH

V gene: TRBV12-3/TRBV12-4
J gene: TRBJ2-7
CDR3 length: 13
CDR3 protein: ASSLTLAGSYEQY

V gene: TRBV2
J gene: TRBJ2-2
CDR3 length: 13
CDR3 protein: ASSGQGSNTGELF

V gene: TRBV9
J gene: TRBJ2-5
CDR3 length: 13
CDR3 protein: ASSVGPENLETQY

V gene: TRBV3-1
J gene: NA
CDR3 length: 9
CDR3 protein: ASSQVSEQY

V gene: TRBV10-3
J gene: TRBJ2-7
CDR3 length: 13
CDR3 protein: AISESLGAGYEQY

V gene: TRBV6-5
J gene: TRBJ2-2
CDR3 length: 15
CDR3 protein: ASSYSPSGRLSGELF

V gene: TRBV7-9
J gene: TRBJ2-5
CDR3 length: 12
CDR3 protein: ASQEAALGETQY

V gene: TRBV20-1
J gene: TRBJ2-1
CDR3 length: 14
CDR3 protein: SARDPLAGDGYEQF